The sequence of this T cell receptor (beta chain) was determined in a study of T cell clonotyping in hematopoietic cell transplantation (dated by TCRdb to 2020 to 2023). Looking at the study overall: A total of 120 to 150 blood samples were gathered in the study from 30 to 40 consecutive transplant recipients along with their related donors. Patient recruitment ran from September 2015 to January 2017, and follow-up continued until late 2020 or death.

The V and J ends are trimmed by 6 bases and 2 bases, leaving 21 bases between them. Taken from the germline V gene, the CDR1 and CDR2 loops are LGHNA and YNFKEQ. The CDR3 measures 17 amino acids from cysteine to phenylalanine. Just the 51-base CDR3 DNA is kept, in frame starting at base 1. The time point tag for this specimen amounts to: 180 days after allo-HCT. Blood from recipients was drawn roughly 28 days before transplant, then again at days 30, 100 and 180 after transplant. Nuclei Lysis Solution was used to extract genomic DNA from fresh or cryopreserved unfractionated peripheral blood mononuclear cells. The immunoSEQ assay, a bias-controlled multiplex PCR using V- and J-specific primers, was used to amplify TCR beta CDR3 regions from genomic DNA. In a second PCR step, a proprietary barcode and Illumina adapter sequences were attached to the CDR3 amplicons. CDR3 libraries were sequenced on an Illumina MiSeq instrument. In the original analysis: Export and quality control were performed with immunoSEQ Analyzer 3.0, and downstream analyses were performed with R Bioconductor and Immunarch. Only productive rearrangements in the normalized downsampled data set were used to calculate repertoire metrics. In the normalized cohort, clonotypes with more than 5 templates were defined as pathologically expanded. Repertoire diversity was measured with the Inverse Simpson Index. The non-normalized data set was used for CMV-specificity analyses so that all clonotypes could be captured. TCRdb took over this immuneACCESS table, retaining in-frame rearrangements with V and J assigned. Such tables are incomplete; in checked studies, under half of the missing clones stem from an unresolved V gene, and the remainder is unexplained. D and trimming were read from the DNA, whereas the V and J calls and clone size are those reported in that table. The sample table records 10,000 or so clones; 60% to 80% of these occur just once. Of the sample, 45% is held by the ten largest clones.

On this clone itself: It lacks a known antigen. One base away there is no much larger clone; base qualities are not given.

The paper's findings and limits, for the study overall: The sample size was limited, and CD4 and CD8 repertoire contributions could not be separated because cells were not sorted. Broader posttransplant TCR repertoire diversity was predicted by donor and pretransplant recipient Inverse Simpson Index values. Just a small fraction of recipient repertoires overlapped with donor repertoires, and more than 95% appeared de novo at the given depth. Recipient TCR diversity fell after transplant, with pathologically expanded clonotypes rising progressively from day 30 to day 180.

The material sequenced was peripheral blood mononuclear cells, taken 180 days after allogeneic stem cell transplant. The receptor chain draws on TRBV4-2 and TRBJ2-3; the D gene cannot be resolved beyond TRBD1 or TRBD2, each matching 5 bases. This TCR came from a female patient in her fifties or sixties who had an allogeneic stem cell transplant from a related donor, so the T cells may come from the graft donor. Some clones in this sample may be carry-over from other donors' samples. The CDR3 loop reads CASRQNFGGRVTDTQYF. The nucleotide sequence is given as TGTGCCAGCAGACAGAACTTTGGGGGTCGGGTCACAGATACGCAGTATTTT.